This T cell receptor (beta chain) was recovered during a study of blood T cell repertoires in COVID-19. How the authors handled the data: Reference gene primers were amplified, and this amplification served to estimate nucleated cell counts. Using immunoSEQ multiplex PCR, the repertoire was profiled, and TCRdb retains in-frame clones only, with some absent. That table furnishes V, J and clone size, whereas the DNA furnished D and trimming. The sample lists 100,000 to 150,000 clones, roughly 86% occurring once. This clone has only one observation. Germline V gene lookup returns CDR1 SGHVS and CDR2 FNYEAQ. There are 15 residues in the CDR3. The V and J ends lost 5 bases and 5 bases, in that order; junction bases with no gene match: 4.

The rearrangement links TRBV7-6 to TRBJ2-3, with 13 bases aligning to TRBD2. Sequenced: peripheral blood. The clonotype was recovered from a woman in her 70s with COVID-19, enrolled during active disease. CDR3 residues: CASSQGLAGIDTQYF. CDR3 bases: TGTGCCAGCAGCCAGGGACTAGCGGGGATAGATACGCAGTATTTT.